The present entry profiles one T cell receptor beta chain with its context. The data were produced by immunoSEQ multiplex PCR, yet TCRdb's version contains in-frame clones alone and is incomplete. Of about 9,500 clones detected, roughly 88% appear once; the ten largest clones hold over 9.5%. CDR1 and CDR2 from the germline V gene are SGHTA and FQGNSA. CDR3 length equals 17 residues. V lost 3 bases and J 0 bases, leaving 15 bases between the germline ends. The data originate from a study of graft-versus-host responses after intestinal transplantation. This TCR was recovered from a human patient who received an intestinal transplant, so some T cells may come from the graft donor. The rearrangement joins TRBV7-2 to TRBJ1-3; TRBD1 might be the D (5 bases). The sequencing used PBMCs, collected 240 to 250 days after intestinal transplant. The chain's CDR3 is CASSLWARTSSGNTIYF. The CDR3 DNA reads as TGTGCCAGCAGCTTGTGGGCTCGGACAAGCTCTGGAAACACCATATATTTT.